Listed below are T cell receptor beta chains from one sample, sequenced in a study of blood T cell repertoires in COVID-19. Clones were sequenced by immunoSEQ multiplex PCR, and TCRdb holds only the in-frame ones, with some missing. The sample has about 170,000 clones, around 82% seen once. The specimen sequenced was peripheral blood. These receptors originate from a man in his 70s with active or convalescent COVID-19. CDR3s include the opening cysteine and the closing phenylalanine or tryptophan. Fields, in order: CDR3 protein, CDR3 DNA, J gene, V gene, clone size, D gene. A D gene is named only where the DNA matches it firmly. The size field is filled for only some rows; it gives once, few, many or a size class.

CASSESLGTSGRTGELFF | TGTGCCAGCAGTGAATCCTTAGGGACTAGCGGACGCACCGGGGAGCTGTTTTTT | TRBJ2-2 | TRBV25-1 | . | TRBD2
CASSPTGRMNTEAFF | TGTGCCAGCAGCCCGACAGGGAGGATGAACACTGAAGCTTTCTTT | TRBJ1-1 | TRBV6-5 | . | TRBD1
CASSQVRTGNTDTQYF | TGCGCCAGCAGCCAAGTTAGGACAGGGAACACAGATACGCAGTATTTT | TRBJ2-3 | TRBV4-3 | . | TRBD1
CASSLVPTGTYEQYF | TGTGCCAGCAGCTTAGTGCCGACAGGGACCTACGAGCAGTACTTC | TRBJ2-7 | TRBV7-7 | once | TRBD1
CASSYGGQGIYEQYF | TGTGCCAGCAGTTACGGTGGACAGGGAATTTACGAGCAGTACTTC | TRBJ2-7 | TRBV6-2/TRBV6-3 | . | TRBD1
CATSDLRRNTDTQYF | TGTGCCACCAGTGATTTGAGGCGGAACACAGATACGCAGTATTTT | TRBJ2-3 | TRBV24-1 | . | .
CASSLLQGDQYNSPLHF | TGTGCCAGCAGCCTACTACAGGGGGATCAATATAATTCACCCCTCCACTTT | TRBJ1-6 | TRBV14 | . | TRBD1
CASSVRRGGTDTQYF | TGTGCCAGCAGTGTCAGGCGGGGGGGGACAGATACGCAGTATTTT | TRBJ2-3 | TRBV2 | . | TRBD2
CASSPLQTNNEQFF | TGTGCCAGCTCACCACTACAGACCAACAATGAGCAGTTCTTC | TRBJ2-1 | TRBV18 | . | .
CSASSGSETQYF | TGCAGCGCCTCAAGCGGGAGTGAGACCCAGTACTTC | TRBJ2-5 | TRBV29-1 | . | TRBD2
CASSIQGLGYGYTF | TGTGCCAGTAGTATACAGGGGCTCGGCTATGGCTACACCTTC | TRBJ1-2 | TRBV19 | . | .
CSVPSGPYNEQFF | TGCAGCGTCCCTAGCGGACCGTACAATGAGCAGTTCTTC | TRBJ2-1 | TRBV29-1 | . | TRBD2